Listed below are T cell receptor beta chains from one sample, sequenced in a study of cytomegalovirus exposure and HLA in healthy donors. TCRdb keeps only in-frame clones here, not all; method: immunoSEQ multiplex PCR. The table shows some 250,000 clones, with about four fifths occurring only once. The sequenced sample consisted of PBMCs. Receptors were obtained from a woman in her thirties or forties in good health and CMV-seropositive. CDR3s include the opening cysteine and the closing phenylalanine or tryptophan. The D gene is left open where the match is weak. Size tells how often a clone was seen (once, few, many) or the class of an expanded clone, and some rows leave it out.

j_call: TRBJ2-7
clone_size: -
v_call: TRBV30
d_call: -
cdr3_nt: TGTGCCTGGAAGGGGGAGATGGACATTAGCTACGAGCAGTACTTC
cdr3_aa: CAWKGEMDISYEQYF

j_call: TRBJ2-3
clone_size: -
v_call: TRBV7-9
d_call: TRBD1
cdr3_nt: TGTGCCAGCAGCTTAGCATCGTCCAGGGGGCATGCCACAGATACGCAGTATTTT
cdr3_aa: CASSLASSRGHATDTQYF

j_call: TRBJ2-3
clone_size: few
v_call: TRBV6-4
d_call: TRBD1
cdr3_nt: TGTGCCAGCAGTGGGACAGGGGGCTCAGATACGCAGTATTTT
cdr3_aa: CASSGTGGSDTQYF

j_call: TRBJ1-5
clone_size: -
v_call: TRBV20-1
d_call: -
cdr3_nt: TGCAGTGCTAGTCGGGGGGGGCCCCAGCATTTT
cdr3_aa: CSASRGGPQHF

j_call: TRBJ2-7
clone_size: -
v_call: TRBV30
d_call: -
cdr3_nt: TGTGCCTGGAGGGTGACAGGTGCTACCTACGAGCAGTACTTC
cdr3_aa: CAWRVTGATYEQYF

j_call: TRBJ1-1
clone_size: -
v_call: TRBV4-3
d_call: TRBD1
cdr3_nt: TGCGCCAGCAGCCAAGATCTCAACAGGGGCACTGAAGCTTTCTTT
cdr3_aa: CASSQDLNRGTEAFF

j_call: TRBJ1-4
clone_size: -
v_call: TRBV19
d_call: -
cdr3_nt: TGTGCCAGTAGTATGATCGGACTGGCTCGAGCCGGGGGAAAACTGTTTTTT
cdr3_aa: CASSMIGLARAGGKLFF

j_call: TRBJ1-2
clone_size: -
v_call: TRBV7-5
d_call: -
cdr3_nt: TGTGTCAGAAGCTTGGGCAGTGAATATGGCTACACCTTC
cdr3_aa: CVRSLGSEYGYTF

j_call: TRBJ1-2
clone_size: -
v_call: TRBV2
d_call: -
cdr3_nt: TGTGCCAGCAGTGACACTTCGACAGCGACCTATGGCTACACCTTC
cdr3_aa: CASSDTSTATYGYTF

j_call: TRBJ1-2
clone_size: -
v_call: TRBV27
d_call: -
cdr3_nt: TGTGCCAGCAGTTTAAGCAGGGTAGGGTATGGCTACACCTTC
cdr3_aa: CASSLSRVGYGYTF

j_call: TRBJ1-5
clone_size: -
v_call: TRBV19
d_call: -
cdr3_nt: TGTGCCAGTAGTCCACCACCGGCGGGCGATCAGCCCCAGCATTTT
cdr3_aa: CASSPPPAGDQPQHF

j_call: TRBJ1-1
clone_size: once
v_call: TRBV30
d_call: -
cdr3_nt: TGTGCCTGGAGCCTCAGGGACACTGAAGCTTTCTTT
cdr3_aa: CAWSLRDTEAFF

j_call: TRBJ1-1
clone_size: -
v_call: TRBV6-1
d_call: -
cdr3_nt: TGTGCCAGCAGGAGCGCTACGGCGGCCACTGAAGCTTTCTTT
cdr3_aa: CASRSATAATEAFF

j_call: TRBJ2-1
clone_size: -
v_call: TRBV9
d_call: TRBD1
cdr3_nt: TGTGCCAGCAGCGAATCGGGACAGGGGTTCAATGAGCAGTTCTTC
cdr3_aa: CASSESGQGFNEQFF

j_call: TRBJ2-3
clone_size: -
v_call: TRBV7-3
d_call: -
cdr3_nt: TGTGCCAGCAGCTTAGCCTACACAGATACGCAGTATTTT
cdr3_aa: CASSLAYTDTQYF

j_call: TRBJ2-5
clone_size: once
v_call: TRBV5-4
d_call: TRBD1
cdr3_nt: TGTGCCAGCAGCCCGGGACAGGGGAACCAAGAGACCCAGTACTTC
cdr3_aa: CASSPGQGNQETQYF

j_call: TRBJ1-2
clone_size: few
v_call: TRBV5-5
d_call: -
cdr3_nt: TGTGCCAGCAGCTTGAAGGGGGTAATCTATGGCTACACCTTC
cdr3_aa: CASSLKGVIYGYTF

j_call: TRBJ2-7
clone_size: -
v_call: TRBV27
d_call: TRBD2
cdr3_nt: TGTGCCAGCAGTTCAGTTACTAGCGTTCCCTACGAGCAGTACTTC
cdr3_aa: CASSSVTSVPYEQYF

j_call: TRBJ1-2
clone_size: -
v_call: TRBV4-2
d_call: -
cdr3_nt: TGTGCCAGCAGCCAAGATATCCAGGGTCGGGGCTACACCTTC
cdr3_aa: CASSQDIQGRGYTF

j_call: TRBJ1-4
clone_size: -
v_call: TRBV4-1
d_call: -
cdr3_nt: TGCGCCAGCAGCCAAGCAGGGCTTTCTAATGAAAAACTGTTTTTT
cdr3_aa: CASSQAGLSNEKLFF

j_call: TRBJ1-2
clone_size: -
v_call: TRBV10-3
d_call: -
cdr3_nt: TGTGCCATCAATCACGGTGTCGACTATGGCTACACCTTC
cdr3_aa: CAINHGVDYGYTF

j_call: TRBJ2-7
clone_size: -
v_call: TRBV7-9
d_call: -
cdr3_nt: TGTGCCAGCAGCTCGGGACAAAGAGCCTACGAGCAGTACTTC
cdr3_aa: CASSSGQRAYEQYF

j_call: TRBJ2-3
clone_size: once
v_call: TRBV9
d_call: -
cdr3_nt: TGTGCCAGCAGCCCCTATACAGATACGCAGTATTTT
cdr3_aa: CASSPYTDTQYF

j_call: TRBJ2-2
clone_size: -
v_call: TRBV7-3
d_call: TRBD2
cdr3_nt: TGTGCCAGCAGCTTAACAGGGGAGCGGGGCCCCGGGGAGCTGTTTTTT
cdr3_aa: CASSLTGERGPGELFF

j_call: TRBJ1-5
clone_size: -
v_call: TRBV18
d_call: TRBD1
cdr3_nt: TGTGCCAGCTCACCGGATGGACAGGGATATCAGCCCCAGCATTTT
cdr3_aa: CASSPDGQGYQPQHF

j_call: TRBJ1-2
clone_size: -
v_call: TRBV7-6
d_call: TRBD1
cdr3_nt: TGTGCCAGCAGCTGGGACAGGGGGCAAGGCTACACCTTC
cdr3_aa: CASSWDRGQGYTF